This passage covers 23 T cell receptor beta chains from one sample sequenced in a study of blood T cells in healthy people across ages. PCR was performed a second time for about 7 to 12 cycles using a sample-barcoded 5' primer and a J-beta primer mix. Using its own MiXCR run on the 5' RACE reads, TCRdb lists one record per CDR3 protein. The data contain approximately 780,000 distinct CDR3 sequences, roughly 25% of them singletons. Another study also made use of these data, one on T cells of mothers and their children.

Material: blood. The receptors shown here come from a boy aged 5-17 years in good health.

This chain joins TRBV20-1 and TRBJ2-7, with a possible D match to TRBD2 (6 bases). Germline values: CDR1 DFQATT, CDR2 SNEGSKA (reference sequence). This CDR3 comprises 12 residues. Trimming removed 5 bases at V and 4 bases at J, with 12 bases between. The CDR3 is CSAPRTKYEQYF. CDR3 bases: TGCAGTGCTCCCAGGACTAAGTACGAGCAGTACTTC.

In its sample, this clonotype was seen a few times. This chain connects TRBV18 to TRBJ2-7, with TRBD2 matching over 7 bases. The germline gives CDR1 KGHSH, CDR2 LQKENI. J lost 5 bases, V lost 1 base, and 8 bases had no gene match. The CDR3 runs 15 residues. CDR3 loop: CASSPQSGGTNEQYF. CDR3 sequence (DNA): TGTGCCAGCTCACCACAATCCGGGGGGACCAACGAGCAGTACTTC.

This clonotype was counted a few times. The V and J genes are TRBV4-2 and TRBJ2-7; 10 bases match TRBD2. The CDR3 runs 16 residues. After removal of 1 base from V and 7 bases from J, the junction contained 10 bases not matched to a gene. Germline assignment: CDR1 LGHNA and CDR2 YNFKEQ. The CDR3 DNA sequence: TGTGCCAGCAGCCAAGGTAGCGGGGGGACCCGCGGGGAGCAGTACTTC. Translation gives CASSQGSGGTRGEQYF.

This clonotype was counted between two and nine times. The chain couples TRBV5-1 to TRBJ2-4, with TRBD1 matching over 8 bases. With V trimmed by 3 bases and J by 9 bases, 14 bases remained unmatched. Germline assignment: CDR1 SGHRS and CDR2 YFSETQ. This CDR3 region has 16 residues. CDR3 DNA: TGCGCCAGCAGCTCCGGGACAGGCGCCCGGCGGGGCATTCAGTACTTC. This translates into CASSSGTGARRGIQYF.

The chain combines TRBV20-1 with TRBJ2-7; D gene uncertain. This CDR3 has 11 amino acids. From germline, CDR1 is DFQATT and CDR2 SNEGSKA (reference sequence). Trimming shortened V by 3 bases and J by 3 bases, and 6 bases separated the two germline ends. The CDR3 sequence: CSARVVYEQYF. The CDR3 DNA is TGCAGTGCTAGGGTAGTCTACGAGCAGTACTTC.

This chain links TRBV19 with TRBJ1-1; D is perhaps TRBD1 (5 bases). The germline CDR1 and CDR2 sequences are LNHDA and SQIVND (reference sequence). V was trimmed by 7 bases and J by 3 bases, leaving 15 bases between them. The CDR3 contains 14 residues. The CDR3 is CASTRMGGYTEAFF. CDR3 nucleotide sequence: TGTGCCAGTACCCGAATGGGGGGGTACACTGAAGCTTTCTTT.

This clonotype was observed a few times. The chain joins TRBV10-3 to TRBJ2-5, with unresolved D. The CDR3 totals 13 residues. Germline assignment: CDR1 ENHRY and CDR2 SYGVKD. V lost 0 bases and J 10 bases, leaving 12 bases between the germline ends. CDR3 residues: CAISESGSGVQYF. The CDR3 DNA sequence: TGTGCCATCAGTGAGTCGGGCAGTGGCGTCCAGTACTTC.

The V gene is TRBV4-2, the J gene TRBJ2-5; TRBD2 agrees at 7 bases. This CDR3 has 17 residues. CDR1 and CDR2 from the germline V gene are LGHNA and YNFKEQ. The V segment lost 3 bases and the J segment 5 bases; nucleotides outside the gene matches: 15. CDR3 sequence reads: CASSHNPLASGGETQYF. The CDR3 DNA is TGTGCCAGCAGCCACAACCCACTAGCGTCCGGCGGGGAGACCCAGTACTTC.

The chain carries TRBV11-2 and TRBJ2-2; 7 positions agree with TRBD1. The germline CDR1 and CDR2 sequences are SGHAT and FQNNGV. The CDR3 is 16 amino acids. Germline trimming cut 5 bases from V and 2 bases from J; bases unmatched to any gene: 8. CDR3 sequence (DNA): TGTGCCAGCAGCGCCCGGACAGGCTACAACACCGGGGAGCTGTTTTTT. This sequence encodes CASSARTGYNTGELFF.

The genes are TRBV12-3 or TRBV12-4 and TRBJ2-1; the match to TRBD1 covers 11 bases. This CDR3 spans 16 amino acids. V shed 4 bases, J shed 3 bases, and the junction held 5 bases outside the gene matches. The CDR3 sequence: CASSSRTGGNYNEQFF. CDR3 sequence (DNA): TGTGCCAGCAGTTCCAGGACAGGGGGCAACTACAATGAGCAGTTCTTC.

The J gene is TRBJ2-6, the V gene TRBV9; no reliable D call. The CDR3 is 15 residues long. CDR1 is SGDLS, CDR2 YYNGEE, per germline. Trimming stripped 1 base from V and 2 bases from J, with 7 bases between. CDR3 nucleotide sequence: TGTGCCAGCAGCGTATGGTCGGCTGGGGCCAACGTCCTGACTTTC. Its protein product is CASSVWSAGANVLTF.

The V gene is TRBV20-1, the J gene TRBJ1-2; D might be TRBD1 (6 bases). V was clipped by 5 bases and J by 8 bases, with 15 bases between them. CDR3 length: 12 residues. Per the germline V gene, CDR1 is DFQATT and CDR2 is SNEGSKA (reference sequence). The CDR3 bases are TGCAGTGCTGTACAGGGAGCTGGGGGCTACACCTTC. This translates into CSAVQGAGGYTF.

The rearrangement links TRBV10-3 to TRBJ2-7; 9 bases are a match to TRBD1. Germline V lookup: CDR1 ENHRY, CDR2 SYGVKD. The V segment lost 6 bases and the J segment 5 bases; nucleotides outside the gene matches: 5. CDR3 length: 13 residues. The CDR3 here is CAIRRQGVDEQYF. The CDR3 DNA reads as TGTGCCATCAGGAGACAGGGGGTTGACGAGCAGTACTTC.

The rearrangement links TRBV30 to TRBJ2-3; 14 positions agree with TRBD2. With 1 base clipped from V and 5 bases from J, the junction kept 2 bases outside the gene matches. This CDR3 contains 15 residues. The germline gives CDR1 GTSNPN, CDR2 SVGIG (reference sequence). In nucleotides, the CDR3 is TGTGCCTGGAGTGGACTAGCGGGGGGGGGAGATACGCAGTATTTT. Protein: CAWSGLAGGGDTQYF.

A note on this clonotype: One end of the junction varies from germline; a read error may be responsible. The V call is TRBV9, the J call TRBJ2-2; D tentatively fits TRBD1 or TRBD2 (5 bases each). Germline CDR1 SGDLS, CDR2 YYNGEE. The CDR3 extends over 15 amino acids. The chain's CDR3 is CASSVDGTENGELVF. The CDR3 bases are TGTGCCAGCAGCGTAGACGGGACCGAGAACGGGGAGCTGGTTTTT.

In its sample, this clonotype was seen a few times. The chain carries TRBV5-1 and TRBJ1-4; 9 nucleotides align to TRBD1. V lost 4 bases, J lost 1 base, and 8 bases stayed unmatched. The CDR3 has 17 amino acids. Germline CDR1 and CDR2: SGHRS and YFSETQ. CDR3 amino acids: CASSLDRGSVTNEKLFF. The CDR3 nucleotides are TGCGCCAGCAGCCTGGACAGGGGCTCGGTAACTAATGAAAAACTGTTTTTT. Looking up the rest from reference TRBV5-1 and TRBJ1-4 gives the full variable domain: KAGVTQTPRYLIKTRGQQVTLSCSPISGHRSVSWYQQTPGQGLQFLFEYFSETQRNKGNFPGRFSGRQFSNSRSEMNVSTLELGDSALYLCASSLDRGSVTNEKLFFGSGTQLSVL.

This clonotype has just a few counts. V is TRBV12-3 or TRBV12-4 and J is TRBJ1-1; the D is unclear. The ends were cut back, 5 bases at V and 4 bases at J, with 11 bases in the middle. The CDR3 consists of 13 residues. This CDR3 reads CASSRAEGTEAFF. The CDR3 bases are TGTGCCAGCAGTAGGGCGGAGGGCACTGAAGCTTTCTTT.

A remark on this clonotype: The germline gene is not matched at one end of the junction; a read error may be the cause. This sequence joins TRBV11-2 and TRBJ2-3; 11 nucleotides match TRBD2. Per germline, CDR1 SGHAT and CDR2 FQNNGV. This CDR3 spans 16 amino acids. Here the CDR3 reads CASSLGLAGWTDTQYF. In nucleotides, the CDR3 is TGTGCCAGCAGTTTAGGACTAGCGGGCTGGACAGATACGCAGTATTTT.

In this sample, this clonotype turned up a few times. This chain joins TRBV5-1 and TRBJ2-5, with 9 bases matching TRBD2. Germline V CDR1 and CDR2: SGHRS, YFSETQ. With 4 bases clipped from V and 6 bases from J, the junction kept 13 bases outside the gene matches. The CDR3 contains 16 residues. In nucleotides, the CDR3 is TGCGCCAGCAGCGTAACCCCAATAGCGGGGGCTAAGACCCAGTACTTC. This codes for CASSVTPIAGAKTQYF. Full variable domain (rest looked up from reference TRBV5-1 and TRBJ2-5): KAGVTQTPRYLIKTRGQQVTLSCSPISGHRSVSWYQQTPGQGLQFLFEYFSETQRNKGNFPGRFSGRQFSNSRSEMNVSTLELGDSALYLCASSVTPIAGAKTQYFGPGTRLLVL.

This chain joins TRBV11-1 and TRBJ2-2; D not resolved. This CDR3 is 15 amino acids long. The V gene's germline CDR1 is SGHAT and CDR2 FQDESV (reference sequence). V lost 4 bases, J lost 4 bases, and 13 bases lay in between. The CDR3 DNA reads TGTGCCAGCAGCTCGGAGTTCTTCGGCACCGGGGAGCTGTTTTTT. It codes for CASSSEFFGTGELFF.

This clonotype was counted only a few times. This sequence joins TRBV10-3 and TRBJ2-6, with 8 positions matching TRBD2. The germline CDR1 and CDR2 sequences are ENHRY and SYGVKD. This CDR3 comprises 18 residues. Trimming cost V 4 bases and J 0 bases; bases outside gene matches: 8. CDR3 DNA sequence: TGTGCCATCAGTGGGACCCGGGGGGGGCACTCTGGGGCCAACGTCCTGACTTTC. Its protein is CAISGTRGGHSGANVLTF.

V gene TRBV30 combines with J gene TRBJ2-6; no firm D call. CDR3 size: 12 residues. Germline loops: CDR1 GTSNPN, CDR2 SVGIG (reference sequence). Trimming pared 7 bases from V and 1 base from J, leaving 5 bases between. CDR3 DNA: TGTGCCTTGAATTCTGGGGCCAACGTCCTGACTTTC. This encodes CALNSGANVLTF.

This clonotype has only a few counts. The genes are TRBV6-5 and TRBJ2-3; D is perhaps TRBD1 or TRBD2 (5 bases each). V shed 7 bases and J shed 4 bases, with 9 bases lying between them. The germline V gene encodes CDR1 MNHEY and CDR2 SVGAGI. This CDR3 has 12 residues. The CDR3 reads CASKRGADTQYF. DNA for the CDR3: TGTGCCAGCAAGAGGGGTGCAGATACGCAGTATTTT.